The next 22 T cell receptor beta chains were all read from a single sample in a study of neurological immune-mediated disorders (dated by TCRdb to between 2019 and 2020). The method behind the library was 5' RACE. TCRdb names Illumina HiSeq 2500 as the instrument used. The public reads were reprocessed in TCRdb via fastp at Q25 and MiXCR, keeping in-frame beta chains. One record per CDR3 amino acid sequence lists the most common genes and DNA. The sample records about 66,000 distinct CDR3 sequences, roughly 4.3% of which are singletons. The top ten constitute under 7.5% of the sample. The sequenced material came from PBMCs. These receptor sequences come from a man aged 25-45 years with multiple sclerosis.

This clonotype rates as medium-sized (0.01 to 0.1%). The V gene is TRBV12-3 or TRBV12-4, the J gene TRBJ2-2; perhaps D is TRBD1 or TRBD2 (5 bases each). This CDR3 has 12 amino acids. Trimming left V 7 bases short and J 6 bases short, with 9 bases between. CDR3 in DNA: TGTGCCAGCAAAAGGGGACCCGGGGAGCTGTTTTTT. It is translated as CASKRGPGELFF.

This clonotype was detected many times. V gene TRBV11-2 combines with J gene TRBJ1-1; possibly TRBD1 for D (5 bases). Germline values: CDR1 SGHAT, CDR2 FQNNGV. Deletions cut 1 base from V and 10 bases from J, with 19 bases between. The CDR3 is made up of 15 amino acids. CDR3 loop: CASSLGPGTGFRAFF. CDR3 sequence (DNA): TGTGCCAGCAGCTTAGGTCCAGGGACGGGATTTAGAGCTTTCTTT. Full variable domain (outside the CDR3, taken from reference TRBV11-2 and TRBJ1-1): EAGVAQSPRYKIIEKRQSVAFWCNPISGHATLYWYQQILGQGPKLLIQFQNNGVVDDSQLPKDRFSAERLKGVDSTLKIQPAKLEDSAVYLCASSLGPGTGFRAFFGQGTRLTVV.

V gene TRBV4-2 combines with J gene TRBJ2-5; TRBD2 agrees at 7 bases. Germline-derived CDR1 and CDR2 are LGHNA and YNFKEQ. V was pared by 4 bases and J by 2 bases, with 10 bases of the junction left unmatched. There are 16 residues in the CDR3. CDR3 sequence reads: CASSLEVTSEQETQYF. The CDR3 DNA sequence: TGTGCCAGCAGCCTCGAGGTCACTAGCGAACAAGAGACCCAGTACTTC.

This clonotype was seen repeatedly, ten times or more. The J gene is TRBJ1-1, the V gene TRBV10-2, with unresolved D. The CDR3 consists of 15 residues. Germline lookup yields CDR1 WSHSY and CDR2 SAAADI. V was trimmed by 4 bases and J by 4 bases, leaving 16 bases between them. The DNA for the CDR3 is TGCGCCAGCAGTGGGGCCTCTCGTGGCGGCACTGAAGCTTTCTTT. Translation: CASSGASRGGTEAFF.

This clonotype was seen repeatedly, ten times or more. The gene calls are TRBV6-6 and TRBJ1-2; TRBD1 aligns across 7 bases. The germline CDR1 and CDR2 sequences are MNHNY and SVGAGI (reference sequence). This CDR3 contains 14 residues. The junction had 5 bases not matched to a gene; V was cut back by 4 bases and J by 3 bases. Written as DNA, the CDR3 is TGTGCCAGCAGTTCCCAGGGGGTATACTATGGCTACACCTTC. It yields the protein CASSSQGVYYGYTF.

This clonotype was seen repeatedly, ten times or more. The CDR3 spells CSVEDLYTGQGHANTEAFF. The CDR3 nucleotides are TGCAGCGTTGAAGACCTCTATACGGGACAGGGGCATGCGAACACTGAAGCTTTCTTT. J is TRBJ1-1 and V is TRBV29-1; 10 bases fit TRBD1. With 0 bases clipped from V and 1 base from J, the junction kept 14 bases outside the gene matches. Germline CDR1 reads SQVTM; CDR2 reads ANQGSEA. This CDR3 region has 19 residues.

This chain connects TRBV10-3 to TRBJ1-2, with D perhaps TRBD1 (6 bases). Trimming took 3 bases from V and 2 from J, leaving 10 bases between them. From germline, CDR1 is ENHRY and CDR2 SYGVKD. The CDR3 loop spans 14 amino acids. This CDR3 reads CAISDEGGNYGYTF. The CDR3, as DNA: TGTGCCATCAGTGATGAGGGGGGAAACTATGGCTACACCTTC.

This clonotype was counted between two and nine times. The chain employs TRBV5-6 and TRBJ2-3; 9 positions agree with TRBD1. This CDR3 is 17 amino acids long. CDR1 and CDR2 (germline): SGHDT, YYEEEE. V dropped 1 base and J dropped 0; count of bases not matched to a gene: 6. The CDR3 nucleotides read TGTGCCAGCAGCTTGTGGACAGGGGTGAAAAGCACAGATACGCAGTATTTT. Amino acids: CASSLWTGVKSTDTQYF.

This clonotype was counted ten times or more. The chain uses TRBV24-1 and TRBJ2-2; D unresolved. The V end lost 8 bases, the J end lost 0 bases, and 0 bases lay between the germline ends. Germline lookup yields CDR1 KGHDR and CDR2 SFDVKD. The CDR3 length is 11 residues. The CDR3 loop reads CATTNTGELFF. The CDR3 coding sequence is TGTGCCACCACGAACACCGGGGAGCTGTTTTTT.

This clonotype has at least ten counts. CDR3: CASSSMTGRLRNTEAFF. CDR3 coding DNA: TGTGCCAGCAGCTCTATGACAGGGAGACTCCGGAACACTGAAGCTTTCTTT. J is TRBJ1-1 and V is TRBV7-9; 7 bases fit TRBD1. V shed 4 bases, J shed 1 base, and the junction held 12 bases outside the gene matches. CDR3 length equals 17 residues. Germline values: CDR1 SEHNR, CDR2 FQNEAQ (reference sequence).

V and J are TRBV29-1 and TRBJ1-1; D is ambiguous. Germline V CDR1 and CDR2: SQVTM, ANQGSEA. V lost 0 bases, J lost 11 bases, and 16 bases lay in between. The CDR3 is 13 amino acids. CDR3 nucleotide sequence: TGCAGCGTTGAAGATCTAACGAGGGTTCAGGCTTTCTTT. Residues: CSVEDLTRVQAFF.

CDR3 residues: CASNTGSGRGDTQYF. As DNA, the CDR3 is TGTGCCAGCAACACGGGCAGCGGACGAGGAGATACGCAGTATTTT. This chain joins TRBV12-3 or TRBV12-4 and TRBJ2-3, with D possibly matching TRBD2 (5 bases). The V and J ends lost 7 bases and 5 bases respectively, with 19 bases between them. CDR3 length equals 15 residues.

This clonotype was counted ten times or more. The chain carries TRBV7-8 and TRBJ2-2, with a possible D match to TRBD2 (6 bases). Looked up from germline, CDR1 is SGHVS and CDR2 is FQNEAQ. V dropped 5 bases and J dropped 3 bases, with 25 bases sitting between them. The CDR3 length is 19 residues. This CDR3 reads CASSRGRRGISRDTGELFF. The CDR3 bases are TGTGCCAGCAGCCGCGGACGGCGCGGGATCTCACGAGACACCGGGGAGCTGTTTTTT. Full variable domain (rest looked up from reference TRBV7-8 and TRBJ2-2): GAGVSQSPRYKVAKRGQDVALRCDPISGHVSLFWYQQALGQGPEFLTYFQNEAQLDKSGLPSDRFFAERPEGSVSTLKIQRTQQEDSAVYLCASSRGRRGISRDTGELFFGEGSRLTVL.

This clonotype was observed a few times. This chain connects TRBV7-3 to TRBJ2-3; the D gene could be TRBD1 or TRBD2 (5 bases each). V was clipped by 2 bases and J by 3 bases, with 12 bases between them. CDR3 length: 15 amino acids. CDR1 and CDR2 (germline): SGHTA, FQGTGA. The CDR3 loop is CASSLVGAPTDTQYF. In DNA form, the CDR3 reads TGTGCCAGCAGCTTAGTCGGGGCCCCGACAGATACGCAGTATTTT.

Concerning this clonotype itself: This clone may be a read error of a much larger clone one base away. This chain connects TRBV9 to TRBJ2-7; D remains ambiguous. The germline CDR1 and CDR2 sequences are SGDLS and YYNGEE. Trimming pared 0 bases from V and 1 base from J, leaving 8 bases between. CDR3 length: 14 amino acids. The CDR3 protein is CASSVGERSYEQYF. The CDR3 nucleotides read TGTGCCAGCAGCGTAGGGGAAAGGTCCTACGAGCAGTACTTC.

The table lists this clonotype with many counts. The CDR3 is CASSSSTGNTGELFF. For the CDR3, the DNA is TGCGCCAGCAGCTCCTCCACAGGGAACACCGGGGAGCTGTTTTTT. The chain links TRBV5-1 to TRBJ2-2; possible D gene TRBD1, 5 bases. The CDR3 length is 15 residues. CDR1 and CDR2 from the germline V gene are SGHRS and YFSETQ. Trimming stripped 3 bases from V and 1 base from J, with 10 bases between.

In this sample, this clonotype turned up a few times. The chain employs TRBV24-1 and TRBJ2-5, with a tentative D call TRBD1 (7 bases). Per the germline V gene, CDR1 is KGHDR and CDR2 is SFDVKD. The CDR3 contains 17 residues. Between the trimmed V and J ends, which lost 4 bases and 3 bases, there was a span of 20 bases. In nucleotides, the CDR3 is TGTGCCACCAGTGACCCAAGGGGGCCGGGGGTGGAAGAGACCCAGTACTTC. Its protein product is CATSDPRGPGVEETQYF.

CDR3 in DNA: TGTGCCAGTAGTCTGTCGGCTAGAGAAGCTTTCTTT. Its translation: CASSLSAREAFF. The chain employs TRBV19 and TRBJ1-1; D is unresolved. This CDR3 region has 12 residues. Germline CDR1 and CDR2: LNHDA and SQIVND (reference sequence). V shed 5 bases and J shed 8 bases, with 12 bases lying between them.

This clonotype was seen more than once but under ten times. V usage is TRBV19 and J usage is TRBJ1-4, with 8 bases that match TRBD1. Germline V gives CDR1 LNHDA, CDR2 SQIVND (reference sequence). J lost 8 bases, V lost 1 base, and 3 bases had no gene match. This CDR3 has 14 residues. Here the CDR3 DNA reads TGTGCCAGTAGTATAGGCCAGGGGGCAGAAAAACTGTTTTTT. This codes for CASSIGQGAEKLFF.

This clonotype was detected many times. The CDR3 bases are TGTGCCATCGGATCAGTGGGGGCGCGTACCTACGAGCAGTACTTC. It translates to CAIGSVGARTYEQYF. V gene TRBV10-3 combines with J gene TRBJ2-7, with D possibly matching TRBD1 (6 bases). In germline, CDR1 is ENHRY, CDR2 SYGVKD. The CDR3 loop spans 15 amino acids. V was cut by 8 bases and J by 2 bases, with 19 bases left in between.

In this sample, this clonotype turned up many times. The chain combines TRBV20-1 with TRBJ2-1; D remains ambiguous. V gave up 1 base and J gave up 8 bases, with 15 bases separating them. Germline V gene sequence: CDR1 DFQATT, CDR2 SNEGSKA (reference sequence). The CDR3 covers 14 residues. Here the CDR3 DNA reads TGCAGTGCTAGAGCCCTTTACCTGTCGGATGAGCAGTTCTTC. This codes for CSARALYLSDEQFF.

The table lists this clonotype with a few counts. The chain combines TRBV20-1 with TRBJ2-1, with D perhaps TRBD1 (6 bases). Germline V lookup: CDR1 DFQATT, CDR2 SNEGSKA (reference sequence). The V and J ends lost 4 bases and 0 bases respectively, with 10 bases between them. The CDR3 contains 14 residues. The CDR3 is CSAITGSSYNEQFF. DNA of the CDR3: TGCAGTGCTATAACAGGGAGCTCCTACAATGAGCAGTTCTTC.